The rows below give T cell receptor beta chains drawn from one sample of a study of cytomegalovirus exposure and HLA in healthy donors. The table came from immunoSEQ multiplex PCR; TCRdb's copy has only in-frame clones and leaves some out. The sample includes 200,000 or so clones, approximately 78% of them seen just once. The sample comprised PBMCs. These receptors all stem from a woman between 40 and 55 years old in good health and CMV-seronegative. CDR3s include the opening cysteine and the closing phenylalanine or tryptophan. Each record gives: V gene, J gene, CDR3 protein.

>TRBV14|TRBJ1-3
CASSRDLGQVSGNTIYF
>TRBV5-4|TRBJ2-7
CASSSGQGRGLGQYF
>TRBV7-9|TRBJ2-1
CASSPSGSSYNEQFF
>TRBV10-2|TRBJ1-4
CASSLTTTGATNEKLFF
>TRBV4-1|TRBJ2-5
CASSQGTGSSQETQYF
>TRBV28|TRBJ2-3
CASRSGVAGTDTQYF
>TRBV4-2|TRBJ2-3
CASSPSPLTRGDTQYF
>TRBV18|TRBJ2-3
CASSPSSSGTGDTQYF
>TRBV6-6|TRBJ1-2
CASSYSSGRDYGYTF
>TRBV7-2|TRBJ2-2
CASSYRTSGDTGELFF
>TRBV18|TRBJ1-1
CASSLTRQSREAFF
>TRBV27|TRBJ2-3
CASSLDRGTDTQYF
>TRBV13|TRBJ1-1
CASSLGPVTEAFF
>TRBV19|TRBJ2-6
CASSIGGLINSGANVLTF
>TRBV27|TRBJ2-2
CASQTGLAGTSGELFF
>TRBV5-4|TRBJ2-7
CASSSLQGAFEQYF
>TRBV27|TRBJ2-1
CASGIAGNEQFF
>TRBV18|TRBJ2-2
CASSPRASGQHTGELFF
>TRBV6-5|TRBJ1-2
CASRSGGVSYGYTF
>TRBV6-4|TRBJ2-1
CASSDFPHNTNEQFF
>TRBV10-2|TRBJ2-7
CASSDSSGIYEQYF
>TRBV27|TRBJ2-1
CASSLTGTSGLPAEFF
>TRBV5-1|TRBJ2-7
CASTTSPPGTYAYEQYF
>TRBV19|TRBJ2-7
CASSMAGGRSYEQYF
>TRBV19|TRBJ2-7
CASSFGTVSYEQYF
>TRBV5-4|TRBJ2-1
CASSFPGGPRNEQFF